Each of the 7 T cell receptor beta chains below was sequenced from the same sample in a study of T cells in Graves' hyperthyroidism and ophthalmopathy. TCR beta CDR3 regions were amplified from RNA transcripts. An initial round of RT-PCR targeting the TCR CDR3 relied on the HTBI primer set. Each CDR3 protein gets one entry after TCRdb re-called the multiplex PCR reads with MiXCR. This table has some 420,000 distinct CDR3 sequences, roughly 13% appearing once. The sample comprised blood. The source is a woman younger than 35 with Graves' hyperthyroidism.

In this sample, this clonotype turned up a few times. This chain joins TRBV15 and TRBJ2-5; D is tentatively TRBD1 or TRBD2 (5 bases each). The CDR3 totals 15 residues. V was clipped by 4 bases and J by 2 bases, with 14 bases between them. Germline CDR1 LNHNV, CDR2 YYDKDF (reference sequence). CDR3: CATSTRDGGQETQYF. The CDR3 DNA sequence: TGTGCCACCAGCACCCGGGACGGCGGTCAAGAGACCCAGTACTTC.

This clonotype was observed many times. The rearrangement joins TRBV29-1 to TRBJ2-1; TRBD1 or TRBD2 may be the D gene (6 bases each). The V and J ends lost 5 bases and 6 bases respectively, with 14 bases between them. CDR3 size: 13 residues. Germline CDR1 SQVTM, CDR2 ANQGSEA. The CDR3 coding sequence is TGCAGCGTTCGGGGGCTTGGGGCCAATGAGCAGTTCTTC. This gives the protein CSVRGLGANEQFF.

This clonotype was seen repeatedly, ten times or more. The V call is TRBV5-8, the J call TRBJ2-1; 8 nucleotides agree with TRBD2. From germline, CDR1 is SGHTS and CDR2 YDEGEE. After removal of 4 bases from V and 2 bases from J, the junction contained 8 bases not matched to a gene. This CDR3 has 16 residues. The CDR3 spells CASSSREGRPYNEQFF. CDR3 bases: TGTGCCAGCAGCAGTCGGGAGGGCCGACCCTACAATGAGCAGTTCTTC.

This clonotype appeared many times. V is TRBV3-1 and J is TRBJ2-1; D gene ambiguous. The CDR3 contains 11 residues. The germline CDR1 and CDR2 sequences are LGHDT and YNNKEL (reference sequence). V dropped 1 base and J dropped 8 bases, with 3 bases sitting between them. As DNA, the CDR3 is TGTGCCAGCAGCCAAGTACATGAGCAGTTCTTC. Translated, it gives CASSQVHEQFF.

The V call is TRBV27, the J call TRBJ2-1; D ambiguous. The CDR3 totals 15 residues. CDR1 and CDR2 from the germline V gene are MNHEY and SMNVEV (reference sequence). Trimming pared 5 bases from V and 5 bases from J, leaving 16 bases between. This CDR3 reads CASSPGVLVDNEQFF. CDR3 coding DNA: TGTGCCAGCAGTCCCGGAGTTCTCGTGGACAATGAGCAGTTCTTC.

This chain links TRBV20-1 with TRBJ1-4; D gene unclear. V lost 6 bases, J lost 0 bases, and 14 bases lay in between. The germline V gene encodes CDR1 DFQATT and CDR2 SNEGSKA (reference sequence). The CDR3 is 15 amino acids. The DNA of the CDR3 is TGCAGTGCGTTTTCCCAAGGGTCAACTAATGAAAAACTGTTTTTT. It specifies CSAFSQGSTNEKLFF.

This clonotype was found many times. The chain combines TRBV11-2 with TRBJ1-1, with D unresolved. V lost 4 bases and J 4 bases, leaving 7 bases between the germline ends. From germline, CDR1 is SGHAT and CDR2 FQNNGV. The CDR3 spans 12 residues. This CDR3 is CASSSVATEAFF. CDR3 nucleotide sequence: TGTGCCAGCAGCTCGGTGGCCACTGAAGCTTTCTTT.